The clone carrying this T cell receptor (beta chain) was seen once. What it binds is unknown. Sequencing was performed with immunoSEQ multiplex PCR; in TCRdb, only in-frame clones are kept and a portion is missing. The sample records about 120,000 clones, 85% to 90% being singletons. The sample is drawn from a study of T cell responses to AZD1222 COVID-19 vaccine. CDR3 size: 14 residues. V lost 2 bases, J lost 8 bases, and 6 bases stayed unmatched. Germline assignment: CDR1 SGHNT and CDR2 YYREEE (reference sequence). Study-level points and caveats: Donors, mostly white British, included more females; clonal diversity was possibly underestimated. Just a handful of AZD1222 recipients tested seropositive at baseline. Repertoire sampling happened only post peak T cell response. Vaccination with two AZD1222 doses was followed by a rise in Spike-specific TCR breadth and depth.

The sample here was peripheral blood, taken on day 0 of AZD1222 vaccination. The V and J genes are TRBV5-4 and TRBJ2-3, with TRBD2 identical over 9 bases. The TCR sequence derives from an adult in good health. The CDR3 loop is CASSLGGLAITQYF. The CDR3 coding sequence is TGTGCCAGCAGCTTAGGCGGACTAGCGATTACGCAGTATTTT.